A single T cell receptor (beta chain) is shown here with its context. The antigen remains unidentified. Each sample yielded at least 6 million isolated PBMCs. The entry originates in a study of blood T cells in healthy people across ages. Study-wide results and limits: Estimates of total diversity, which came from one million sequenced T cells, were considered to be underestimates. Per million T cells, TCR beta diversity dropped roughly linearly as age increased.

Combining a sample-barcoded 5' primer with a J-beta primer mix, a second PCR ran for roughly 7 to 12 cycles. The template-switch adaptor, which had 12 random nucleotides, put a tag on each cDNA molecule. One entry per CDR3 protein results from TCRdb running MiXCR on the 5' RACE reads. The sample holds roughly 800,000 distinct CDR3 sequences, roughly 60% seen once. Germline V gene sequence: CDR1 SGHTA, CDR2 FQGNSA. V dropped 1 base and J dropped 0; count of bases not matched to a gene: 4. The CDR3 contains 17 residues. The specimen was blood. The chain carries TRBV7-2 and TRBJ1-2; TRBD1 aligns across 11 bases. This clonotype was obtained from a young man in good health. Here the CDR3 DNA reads TGTGCCAGCAGCTTAGGGGGACAGGGGGGTACTAACTATGGCTACACCTTC. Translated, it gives CASSLGGQGGTNYGYTF.